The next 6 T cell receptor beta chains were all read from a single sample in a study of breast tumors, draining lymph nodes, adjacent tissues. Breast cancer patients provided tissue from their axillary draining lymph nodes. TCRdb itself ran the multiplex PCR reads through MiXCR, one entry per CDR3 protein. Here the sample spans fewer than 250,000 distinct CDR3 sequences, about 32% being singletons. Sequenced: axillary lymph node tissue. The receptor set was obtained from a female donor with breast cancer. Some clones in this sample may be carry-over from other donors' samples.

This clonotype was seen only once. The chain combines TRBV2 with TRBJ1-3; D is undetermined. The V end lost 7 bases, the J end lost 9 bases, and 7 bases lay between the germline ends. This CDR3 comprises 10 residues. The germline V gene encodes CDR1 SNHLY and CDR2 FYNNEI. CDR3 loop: CASISVTIYF. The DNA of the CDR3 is TGTGCCAGCATTTCCGTCACCATATATTTT.

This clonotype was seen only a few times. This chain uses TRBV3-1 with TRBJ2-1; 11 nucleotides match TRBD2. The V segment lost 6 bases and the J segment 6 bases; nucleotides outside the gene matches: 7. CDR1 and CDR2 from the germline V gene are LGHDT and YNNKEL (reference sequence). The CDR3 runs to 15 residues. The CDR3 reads CASRVAGGAANEQFF. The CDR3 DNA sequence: TGTGCCAGCAGGGTAGCGGGAGGGGCGGCCAATGAGCAGTTCTTC.

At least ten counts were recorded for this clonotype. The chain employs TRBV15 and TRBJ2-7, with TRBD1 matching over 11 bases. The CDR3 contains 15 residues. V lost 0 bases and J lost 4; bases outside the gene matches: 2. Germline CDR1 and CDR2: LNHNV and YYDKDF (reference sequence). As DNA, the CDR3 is TGTGCCACCAGCAGAGAGCGGGACAGGGGGTACGAGCAGTACTTC. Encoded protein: CATSRERDRGYEQYF.

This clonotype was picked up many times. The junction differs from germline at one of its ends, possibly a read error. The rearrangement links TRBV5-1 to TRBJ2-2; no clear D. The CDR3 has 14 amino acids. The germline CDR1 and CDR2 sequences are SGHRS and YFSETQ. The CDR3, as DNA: TGCGCCAGCAGACGCACGGAGAACACCGGAGAGCTGTTTTTT. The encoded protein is CASRRTENTGELFF.

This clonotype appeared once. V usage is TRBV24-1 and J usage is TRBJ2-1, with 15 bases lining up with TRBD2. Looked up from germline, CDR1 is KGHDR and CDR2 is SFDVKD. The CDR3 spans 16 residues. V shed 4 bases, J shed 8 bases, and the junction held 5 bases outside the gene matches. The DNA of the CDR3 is TGTGCCACCAGTGACCCGGGACTAGCGGGAGGATATGAGCAGTTCTTC. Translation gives CATSDPGLAGGYEQFF.

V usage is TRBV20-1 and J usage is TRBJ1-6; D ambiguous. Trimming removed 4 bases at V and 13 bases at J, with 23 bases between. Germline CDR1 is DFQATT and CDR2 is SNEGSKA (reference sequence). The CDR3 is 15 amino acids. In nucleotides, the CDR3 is TGCAGTGCTACCCGGGGAGCGGGTGGCAATCAGCCCCTCCACTTT. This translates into CSATRGAGGNQPLHF.